This T cell receptor (beta chain) was captured in a study of T cell responses to AZD1222 COVID-19 vaccine. TCRdb's table, derived via immunoSEQ multiplex PCR, lists solely in-frame clones and lacks some. This table holds fewer than 120,000 clones, roughly 90% found once. Germline V gene data show CDR1 as SGHTS and CDR2 as YDEGEE. Deletions cut 3 bases from V and 3 bases from J, with 12 bases between. The CDR3 has 14 residues. The material was peripheral blood, obtained on day 0 of AZD1222 vaccination. The source of this sequence is an adult in good health. The chain has TRBV5-8 and TRBJ1-1, with D possibly matching TRBD1 (5 bases). Here the CDR3 reads CASSSGFRDTEAFF. In nucleotides, the CDR3 is TGTGCCAGCAGCTCTGGGTTCAGGGACACTGAAGCTTTCTTT.